This T cell receptor beta chain comes out of a study of blood T cells in healthy people across ages. Study-level findings and limits: Per-million-T-cell TCR beta diversity fell roughly linearly with age.

The CDR3 is made up of 14 amino acids. Germline V gene sequence: CDR1 DFQATT, CDR2 SNEGSKA (reference sequence). Trimming took 0 bases from V and 8 from J, leaving 13 bases between them. Worth noting for this clonotype: The antigen remains undetermined.

Using a J-beta primer mix together with a sample-barcoded 5' primer, a second PCR was run for about 6 to 11 cycles. Each CDR3 protein is one row after TCRdb ran MiXCR on the 5' RACE reads. In the table there are about 1.6 million distinct CDR3 sequences, roughly 32% of which are singletons. This chain connects TRBV20-1 to TRBJ1-4, with D unclear. The specimen sequenced was blood. This clonotype originated in a woman under 40 in good health. The CDR3, as DNA: TGCAGTGCTAGAGATCTGGGCGTGGGAGAAAAACTGTTTTTT. Protein product: CSARDLGVGEKLFF.